This T cell receptor beta chain was profiled in a study of patients and donors after allogeneic stem cell transplantation. This clonotype was detected a few times. The V gene end was trimmed by 6 bases and the J gene end by 2 bases; junction bases not matched to a gene: 6. Germline V gene lookup returns CDR1 MNHNS and CDR2 SASEGT. The CDR3 is 16 residues long. TCRdb redid the calling of the RT-PCR reads with MiXCR, one entry per CDR3 protein. The sample yields fewer than 180,000 distinct CDR3 sequences, 37% seen once. This chain joins TRBV6-1 and TRBJ2-1; 11 bases agree with TRBD2. This clonotype originated in a human donor who was either an allogeneic HSCT recipient or a stem cell or donor lymphocyte infusion donor (not recorded which). It is not recorded whose cells these are; they may come from a transplant donor. The sample taken for sequencing was blood, either unsorted or a sorted T cell fraction (not recorded which). The CDR3 nucleotides are TGTGCCAGCAGCCGCATACTAGCGGGGGCCTACAATGAGCAGTTCTTC. Translation gives CASSRILAGAYNEQFF.